This T cell receptor beta chain emerged from a study of cytomegalovirus exposure and HLA in healthy donors. Worth noting for this clone: The antigen is not known.

Germline CDR1 SGHDT, CDR2 YYEEEE. The CDR3 runs to 16 residues. V gave up 2 bases and J gave up 0 bases, with 12 bases separating them. Although they were nominally healthy when sampled, donors likely had unrecorded immune exposures. PCR involved 60 Vbeta and 13 Jbeta primers. Sequencing was performed with immunoSEQ multiplex PCR; in TCRdb, only in-frame clones are kept and a portion is missing. The sample contains roughly 150,000 clones, roughly 82% of which appear only once. The study's findings and limits: The authors judged a highly shared variant cluster likely a sequencing artifact. Analyzed later, association rates of TCRs varied across HLA loci, with DRB1 most and HLA-C fewest.

The TCR comes from a woman between 45 and 65 years old in good health and CMV-seropositive. Sequences were obtained from PBMCs. The chain has TRBV5-6 and TRBJ1-3; no clear D. The CDR3 is CASSLLPESSGNTIYF. The CDR3 DNA sequence: TGTGCCAGCAGCTTATTACCCGAGAGCTCTGGAAACACCATATATTTT.